The clone carrying this TCR beta chain was seen a handful of times. Its antigen is undetermined. A template switching step contributed a universal primer site, while unique molecular identifiers were present in the cDNA. TCRdb analysed the 5' RACE reads with MiXCR anew, one entry per CDR3 protein. This table has nearly 900,000 distinct CDR3 sequences, roughly 12% appearing once. This specimen comes from a study of identical twins. Donors uniformly comprised healthy Caucasians. The V end was cut by 3 bases, the J end by 2 bases, with 8 bases between. CDR1 SQVTM and CDR2 ANQGSEA come from the germline V gene. The CDR3 has 12 amino acids. Broader study findings: The analysis was cross-sectional rather than longitudinal within donors.

This sample was also put to use in a study of yellow fever vaccine responses in identical twins.

Sequenced sample: PBMCs. This sequence joins TRBV29-1 and TRBJ2-7; D is uncertain. This clonotype was sampled from a woman aged 18-29 years in good health. The CDR3 bases are TGCAGCGTTGAGGGTCAGACCTACGAGCAGTACTTC. It encodes CSVEGQTYEQYF.